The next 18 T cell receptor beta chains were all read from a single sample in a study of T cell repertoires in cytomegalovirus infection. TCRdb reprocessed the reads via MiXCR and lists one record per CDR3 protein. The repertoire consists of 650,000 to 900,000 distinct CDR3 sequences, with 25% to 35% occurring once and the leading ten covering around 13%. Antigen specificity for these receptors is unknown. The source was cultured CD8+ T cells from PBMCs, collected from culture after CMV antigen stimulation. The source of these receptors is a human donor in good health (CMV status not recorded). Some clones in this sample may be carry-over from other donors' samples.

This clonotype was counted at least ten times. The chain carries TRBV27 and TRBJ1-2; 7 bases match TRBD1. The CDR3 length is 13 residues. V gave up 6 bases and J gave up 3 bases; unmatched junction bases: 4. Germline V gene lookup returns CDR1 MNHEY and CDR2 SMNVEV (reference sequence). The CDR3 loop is CASSPGTDYGYTF. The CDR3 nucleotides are TGTGCCAGCAGCCCCGGGACAGACTATGGCTACACCTTC.

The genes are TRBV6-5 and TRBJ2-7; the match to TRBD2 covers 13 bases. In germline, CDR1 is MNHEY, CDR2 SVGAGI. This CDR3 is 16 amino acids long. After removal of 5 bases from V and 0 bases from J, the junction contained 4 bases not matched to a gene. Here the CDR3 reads CASSLGLAGLSYEQYF. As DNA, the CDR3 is TGTGCCAGCAGTCTGGGACTAGCGGGGCTCTCCTACGAGCAGTACTTC.

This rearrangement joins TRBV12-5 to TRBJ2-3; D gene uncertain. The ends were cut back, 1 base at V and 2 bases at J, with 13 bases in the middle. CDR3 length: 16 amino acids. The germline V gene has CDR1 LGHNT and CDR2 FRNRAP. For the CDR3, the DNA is TGTGCTAGTGGTTTGGAACATACAAGTTACACAGATACGCAGTATTTT. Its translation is CASGLEHTSYTDTQYF.

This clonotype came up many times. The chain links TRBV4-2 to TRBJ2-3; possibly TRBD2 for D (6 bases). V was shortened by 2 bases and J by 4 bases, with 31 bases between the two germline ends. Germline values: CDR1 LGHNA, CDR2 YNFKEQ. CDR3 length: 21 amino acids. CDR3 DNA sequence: TGTGCCAGCAGCCAAATTTCGGGGGAACCGATGAGGGAAGGTTTCGCAGATACGCAGTATTTT. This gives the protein CASSQISGEPMREGFADTQYF.

The chain's CDR3 is CASSPPVRGRGDEQFF. The CDR3 DNA sequence: TGTGCCAGCAGCCCCCCGGTTAGGGGACGAGGTGATGAGCAGTTCTTC. V and J are TRBV7-9 and TRBJ2-1; TRBD1 or TRBD2 may be the D gene (5 bases each). The CDR3 totals 16 residues. The germline V and J ends were trimmed by 5 bases and 8 bases, with 22 bases remaining between them. Germline CDR1 SEHNR, CDR2 FQNEAQ (reference sequence).

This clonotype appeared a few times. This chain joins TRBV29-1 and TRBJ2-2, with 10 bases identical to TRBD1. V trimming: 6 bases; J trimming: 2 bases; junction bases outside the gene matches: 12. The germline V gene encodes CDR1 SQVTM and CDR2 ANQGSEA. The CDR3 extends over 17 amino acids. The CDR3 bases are TGCAGCGTCCCGGGACAGGGGACTTTTTCAAACACCGGGGAGCTGTTTTTT. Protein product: CSVPGQGTFSNTGELFF.

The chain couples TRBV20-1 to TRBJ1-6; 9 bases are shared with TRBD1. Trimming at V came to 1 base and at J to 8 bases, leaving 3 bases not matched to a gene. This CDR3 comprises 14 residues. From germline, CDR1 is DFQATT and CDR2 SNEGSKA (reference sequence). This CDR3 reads CSARVGQGYSPLHF. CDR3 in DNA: TGCAGTGCTAGAGTGGGACAGGGATATTCACCCCTCCACTTT.

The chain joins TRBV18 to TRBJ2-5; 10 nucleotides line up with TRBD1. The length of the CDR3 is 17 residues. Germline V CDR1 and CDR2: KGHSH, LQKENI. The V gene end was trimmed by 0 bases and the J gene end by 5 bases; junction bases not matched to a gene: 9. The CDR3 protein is CASSPPETGGNGETQYF. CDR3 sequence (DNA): TGTGCCAGCTCACCACCGGAGACAGGGGGCAATGGGGAGACCCAGTACTTC.

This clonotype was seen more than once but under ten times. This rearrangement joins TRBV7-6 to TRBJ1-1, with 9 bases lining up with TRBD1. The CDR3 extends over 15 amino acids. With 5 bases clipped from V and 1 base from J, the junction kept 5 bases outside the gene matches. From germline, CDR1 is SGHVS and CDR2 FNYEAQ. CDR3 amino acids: CASSVDRGENTEAFF. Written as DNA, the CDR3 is TGTGCCAGCAGCGTAGACAGGGGGGAGAACACTGAAGCTTTCTTT.

The CDR3: CASSITDGSPYGYTF. CDR3 bases: TGTGCCAGTAGTATAACAGACGGATCTCCTTATGGCTACACCTTC. This rearrangement joins TRBV19 to TRBJ1-2, with D uncertain. The CDR3 covers 15 residues. Germline loops: CDR1 LNHDA, CDR2 SQIVND (reference sequence). V lost 2 bases, J lost 5 bases, and 15 bases lay in between. Based on the CDR3 plus reference TRBV19 and TRBJ1-2, the full variable domain is DGGITQSPKYLFRKEGQNVTLSCEQNLNHDAMYWYRQDPGQGLRLIYYSQIVNDFQKGDIAEGYSVSREKKESFPLTVTSAQKNPTAFYLCASSITDGSPYGYTFGSGTRLTVV.

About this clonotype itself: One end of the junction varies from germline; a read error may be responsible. CDR3 DNA sequence: TGTGCCGTCAGACAGGACAGGGGCCCTAATCAGCCCCAGCATTTT. The encoded protein is CAVRQDRGPNQPQHF. This chain connects TRBV10-3 to TRBJ1-5, with 9 bases that match TRBD1. This CDR3 region has 15 residues. Per the germline V gene, CDR1 is ENHRY and CDR2 is SYGVKD.

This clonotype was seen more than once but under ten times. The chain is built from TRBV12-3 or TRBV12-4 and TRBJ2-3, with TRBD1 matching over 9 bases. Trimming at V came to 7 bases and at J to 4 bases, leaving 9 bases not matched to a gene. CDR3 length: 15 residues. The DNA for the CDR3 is TGTGCCAGCACCATGACAGGGGGGGCCGCAGATACGCAGTATTTT. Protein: CASTMTGGAADTQYF.

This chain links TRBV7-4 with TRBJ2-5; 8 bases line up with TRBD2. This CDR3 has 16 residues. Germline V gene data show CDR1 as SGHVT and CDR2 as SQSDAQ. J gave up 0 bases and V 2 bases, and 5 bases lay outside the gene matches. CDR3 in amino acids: CASSLRTSSYQETQYF. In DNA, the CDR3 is TGTGCCAGCAGCTTAAGGACTAGCTCTTACCAAGAGACCCAGTACTTC. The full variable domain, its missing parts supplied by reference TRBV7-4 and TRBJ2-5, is GAGVSQSPRYKVAKRGRDVALRCDSISGHVTLYWYRQTLGQGSEVLTYSQSDAQRDKSGRPSGRFSAERPERSVSTLKIQRTEQGDSAVYLCASSLRTSSYQETQYFGPGTRLLVL.

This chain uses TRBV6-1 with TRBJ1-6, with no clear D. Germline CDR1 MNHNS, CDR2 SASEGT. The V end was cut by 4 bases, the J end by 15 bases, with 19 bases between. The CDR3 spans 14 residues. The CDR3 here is CASSGSRDPERLHF. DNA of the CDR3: TGTGCCAGCAGTGGATCCCGTGACCCGGAGCGCCTCCACTTT.

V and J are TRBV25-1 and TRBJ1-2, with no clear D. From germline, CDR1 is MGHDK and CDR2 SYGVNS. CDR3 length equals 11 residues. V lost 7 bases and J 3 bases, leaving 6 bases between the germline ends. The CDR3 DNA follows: TGTGCCAGCAATCACCACTATGGCTACACCTTC. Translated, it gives CASNHHYGYTF.

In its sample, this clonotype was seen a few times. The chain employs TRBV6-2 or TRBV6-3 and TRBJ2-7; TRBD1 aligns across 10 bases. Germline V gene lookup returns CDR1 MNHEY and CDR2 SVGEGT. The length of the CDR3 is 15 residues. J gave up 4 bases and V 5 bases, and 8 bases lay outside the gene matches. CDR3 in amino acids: CASSDRDRGRYEQYV. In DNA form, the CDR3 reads TGTGCCAGCAGTGACCGGGACAGGGGCCGGTACGAGCAGTACGTC.

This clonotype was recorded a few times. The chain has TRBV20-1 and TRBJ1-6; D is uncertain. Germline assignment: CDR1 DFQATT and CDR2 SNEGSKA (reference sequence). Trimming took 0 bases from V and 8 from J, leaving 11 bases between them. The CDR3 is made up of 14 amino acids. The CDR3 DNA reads TGCAGTGCTAGAGAAGTAGATGAGTATTCACCCCTCCACTTT. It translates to CSAREVDEYSPLHF.

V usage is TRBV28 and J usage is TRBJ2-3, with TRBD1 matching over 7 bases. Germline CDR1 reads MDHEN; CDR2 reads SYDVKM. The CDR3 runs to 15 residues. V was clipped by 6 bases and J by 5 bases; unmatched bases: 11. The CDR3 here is CASSFGDRRIDTQYF. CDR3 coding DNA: TGTGCCAGCAGCTTCGGGGACAGAAGAATAGATACGCAGTATTTT.